The next 10 T cell receptor beta chains were all read from a single sample in a study of radiation and T cells in renal cell carcinoma. Some clones are missing from TCRdb's copy, which holds only in-frame ones; the method was immunoSEQ multiplex PCR. Of 140,000 or so clones in the sample, around nine tenths are singletons; the top ten hold 9.5% to 15%. Time point specified: baseline pretreatment blood. Specified treatment: 15 Gy SBRT to primary tumor, nephrectomy 4 weeks later. The source was blood, collected from a patient whose treatment included radiotherapy and nephrectomy. The origin of the receptors is a woman aged 50 to 60 with renal cell carcinoma.

The V and J genes are TRBV4-3 and TRBJ1-2; a possible D gene is TRBD1 (5 bases). V dropped 1 base and J dropped 0 bases, with 9 bases sitting between them. Germline V gene sequence: CDR1 LGHNA, CDR2 YSLEER. The CDR3 sequence is 15 residues long. CDR3 protein: CASSQGGKANYGYTF. The DNA for the CDR3 is TGCGCCAGCAGCCAAGGGGGCAAAGCTAACTATGGCTACACCTTC.

This chain links TRBV9 with TRBJ2-1; 8 bases are a match to TRBD2. This CDR3 region has 19 residues. V was pared by 0 bases and J by 0 bases, with 11 bases of the junction left unmatched. The germline V gene has CDR1 SGDLS and CDR2 YYNGEE. In nucleotides, the CDR3 is TGTGCCAGCAGCGTAGGGGCGGGGGGCTTGTTCAGCTCCTACAATGAGCAGTTCTTC. Encoded protein: CASSVGAGGLFSSYNEQFF.

This clone was detected only once. J is TRBJ2-7 and V is TRBV30, with a possible D match to TRBD2 (6 bases). Germline V gene data show CDR1 as GTSNPN and CDR2 as SVGIG (reference sequence). This CDR3 region has 16 residues. Trimming shortened V by 3 bases and J by 0 bases, and 18 bases separated the two germline ends. This CDR3 reads CAWRARRRENSYEQYF. CDR3 DNA: TGTGCCTGGAGGGCGAGGAGGAGGGAGAACTCCTACGAGCAGTACTTC.

This chain connects TRBV4-1 to TRBJ1-1; the D gene is possibly TRBD1 (6 bases). V was shortened by 0 bases and J by 3 bases, with 11 bases between the two germline ends. The germline gives CDR1 MGHRA, CDR2 YSYEKL. This CDR3 comprises 15 residues. The CDR3: CASSQDEGVDTEAFF. CDR3 bases: TGCGCCAGCAGCCAAGATGAGGGGGTCGACACTGAAGCTTTCTTT.

This chain connects TRBV9 to TRBJ2-3, with TRBD2 identical over 12 bases. The V segment lost 3 bases and the J segment 4 bases; nucleotides outside the gene matches: 6. The germline gives CDR1 SGDLS, CDR2 YYNGEE. The CDR3 length is 16 residues. This CDR3 reads CASSEASGGASDTQYF. The CDR3 DNA is TGTGCCAGCAGCGAGGCTAGCGGGGGGGCCTCAGATACGCAGTATTTT.

V usage is TRBV7-3 and J usage is TRBJ2-3; 9 nucleotides align to TRBD1. CDR1 is SGHTA and CDR2 is FQGTGA in the germline V gene. The junction had 3 bases not matched to a gene; V was cut back by 5 bases and J by 0 bases. The CDR3 runs to 15 residues. In DNA, the CDR3 is TGTGCCAGCAGCGGGGACAGGGAAAGCACAGATACGCAGTATTTT. This codes for CASSGDRESTDTQYF.

This chain joins TRBV10-2 and TRBJ2-1; D unresolved. Germline V gene data show CDR1 as WSHSY and CDR2 as SAAADI. The CDR3 spans 14 residues. Trimming took off 2 bases at V and 8 bases at J, with 13 bases between the two ends. CDR3 region: CASSEPPFGDEQFF. The CDR3 DNA reads as TGCGCCAGCAGTGAGCCCCCCTTCGGCGATGAGCAGTTCTTC.

The chain couples TRBV6-5 to TRBJ1-1; TRBD1 agrees at 8 bases. In germline, CDR1 is MNHEY, CDR2 SVGAGI. The CDR3 contains 13 residues. V lost 6 bases, J lost 5 bases, and 5 bases stayed unmatched. CDR3 nucleotide sequence: TGTGCCAGCAGCCGAGACAGGGGTACTGAAGCTTTCTTT. Translating gives CASSRDRGTEAFF.

This clone was counted only a few times. The V call is TRBV7-3, the J call TRBJ1-6; the D is unclear. Germline values: CDR1 SGHTA, CDR2 FQGTGA. The CDR3 sequence is 14 residues long. V was cut by 0 bases and J by 7 bases, with 7 bases left in between. CDR3 sequence (DNA): TGTGCCAGCAGCTTAACGGGTCGGAATTCACCCCTCCACTTT. Translating it yields CASSLTGRNSPLHF.

CDR3 loop: CASSMTDWDTQYF. In DNA, the CDR3 is TGTGCCAGCAGTATGACCGATTGGGACACCCAGTACTTC. This chain links TRBV6-1 with TRBJ2-5; either TRBD1 or TRBD2 may fit D (5 bases each). The CDR3 spans 13 residues. The V gene's germline CDR1 is MNHNS and CDR2 SASEGT. V was trimmed by 5 bases and J by 8 bases, leaving 15 bases between them.